The clone carrying this T cell receptor beta chain was observed a handful of times. Its antigen remains unknown. TCRdb recomputed calls from the 5' RACE reads with MiXCR, one row per CDR3 protein. The sample carries hundreds of thousands of distinct CDR3 sequences, around 27% recorded once. Germline assignment: CDR1 SGHRS and CDR2 YFSETQ. V gave up 4 bases and J gave up 0 bases, with 10 bases separating them. The CDR3 totals 14 residues. The data belong to a study of T-cell memory formation after mild COVID-19. Study findings and constraints: Clones from the second wave (peaking day 37) had unconfirmed SARS-CoV-2 specificity.

The receptor's source is an adult woman who had mild COVID-19 (a few samples of this study predate the infection). Cell type and time point are not known. The material sequenced was PBMCs or a T cell subset sorted from them (not recorded which). The V and J genes are TRBV5-1 and TRBJ1-2, with TRBD1 as a possible D gene (5 bases). The CDR3 is CASSQQDANYGYTF. The CDR3, as DNA: TGCGCCAGCAGCCAACAGGACGCTAACTATGGCTACACCTTC.